The 26 T cell receptor beta chains listed next were all sequenced from one sample in a study of T-cell memory formation after mild COVID-19 (dated by TCRdb to the early 2020s). Library generation was performed with 5' RACE. Sequencing took place on an Illumina NovaSeq 6000. The raw public data were reprocessed by TCRdb itself: fastp quality trimming at Q25, MiXCR clonotype calling, in-frame beta chains only. Rows with a matching CDR3 protein are joined into one entry that keeps the most common DNA and genes. The sample table holds about 400,000 distinct CDR3 sequences, of which roughly a quarter were seen once. Around 8.8% of the sample is held by the ten biggest clonotypes. The material sequenced was PBMCs or a T cell subset sorted from them (not recorded which). The receptors shown here come from an adult woman who had mild COVID-19 (a few samples of this study predate the infection). The sample titles of this study are shuffled in the database, so cell type and time point are left out; the donor was told from shared clones.

This clonotype was detected a few times. The chain carries TRBV5-1 and TRBJ2-7; D gene uncertain. The germline V and J ends were trimmed by 0 bases and 2 bases, with 9 bases remaining between them. CDR3 length: 14 residues. Germline assignment: CDR1 SGHRS and CDR2 YFSETQ. The CDR3 DNA follows: TGCGCCAGCAGCTTGGCAACAGAAACCTACGAGCAGTACTTC. This translates into CASSLATETYEQYF. Combining the CDR3 with reference TRBV5-1 and TRBJ2-7 gives the whole variable domain KAGVTQTPRYLIKTRGQQVTLSCSPISGHRSVSWYQQTPGQGLQFLFEYFSETQRNKGNFPGRFSGRQFSNSRSEMNVSTLELGDSALYLCASSLATETYEQYFGPGTRLTVT.

This clonotype was found a few times. This sequence joins TRBV20-1 and TRBJ1-5; no firm D call. The CDR3 extends over 13 amino acids. Germline V CDR1 and CDR2: DFQATT, SNEGSKA (reference sequence). Trimming pared 1 base from V and 3 bases from J, leaving 7 bases between. The CDR3 coding sequence is TGCAGTGCTAGAGTAACAGTCAATCAGCCCCAGCATTTT. Translated: CSARVTVNQPQHF.

The gene calls are TRBV14 and TRBJ2-1; 15 nucleotides line up with TRBD2. V lost 1 base and J lost 7; bases outside the gene matches: 5. CDR3 length: 17 amino acids. The V gene's germline CDR1 is SGHDN and CDR2 FVKESK. Here the CDR3 reads CASSQGGLAGGLNEQFF. The CDR3 DNA sequence: TGTGCCAGCAGCCAAGGGGGACTAGCGGGAGGATTAAATGAGCAGTTCTTC.

This chain joins TRBV20-1 and TRBJ2-7; no clear D. The V gene's germline CDR1 is DFQATT and CDR2 SNEGSKA (reference sequence). The CDR3 covers 12 residues. Trimming pared 1 base from V and 1 base from J, leaving 5 bases between. The CDR3 sequence: CSARGESYEQYF. In DNA, the CDR3 is TGCAGTGCTAGAGGGGAATCCTACGAGCAGTACTTC.

This chain links TRBV6-5 with TRBJ1-5; possible D gene TRBD1, 6 bases. V shed 6 bases and J shed 4 bases, with 13 bases lying between them. CDR3 size: 14 residues. The germline V gene encodes CDR1 MNHEY and CDR2 SVGAGI. This chain's CDR3 is CASRQGHVNQPQHF. As DNA, the CDR3 is TGTGCCAGCAGGCAGGGACACGTTAATCAGCCCCAGCATTTT.

This clonotype turned up a few times. The rearrangement joins TRBV5-1 to TRBJ1-6; TRBD1 is a possible D gene (6 bases). V lost 0 bases and J 3 bases, leaving 13 bases between the germline ends. This CDR3 comprises 17 residues. Germline CDR1 SGHRS, CDR2 YFSETQ. CDR3 region: CASSLGIGGIYNSPLHF. The DNA of the CDR3 is TGCGCCAGCAGCTTGGGGATAGGGGGGATCTATAATTCACCCCTCCACTTT.

The chain has TRBV6-5 and TRBJ1-1; TRBD1 matches at 12 bases. Germline V gene data show CDR1 as MNHEY and CDR2 as SVGAGI. The junction had 6 bases not matched to a gene; V was cut back by 6 bases and J by 4 bases. This CDR3 comprises 15 residues. CDR3 nucleotides: TGTGCCAGCAGGCCGGGACAGGGGGCGGGCACTGAAGCTTTCTTT. It translates to CASRPGQGAGTEAFF.

The rearrangement joins TRBV7-9 to TRBJ2-1, with 14 bases that match TRBD2. CDR3 length equals 17 residues. V gave up 5 bases and J gave up 3 bases; unmatched junction bases: 6. Germline V lookup: CDR1 SEHNR, CDR2 FQNEAQ (reference sequence). The CDR3 region has the DNA TGTGCCAGCAGCATGACTAGCGGGAGGGTTTTCTACAATGAGCAGTTCTTC. Amino acid sequence: CASSMTSGRVFYNEQFF.

This clonotype was counted only a few times. V and J are TRBV20-1 and TRBJ1-5, with unresolved D. CDR3 length: 13 residues. The V gene lost 3 bases and the J gene lost 0 bases, with 6 bases spanning the gap. CDR1 and CDR2 from the germline V gene are DFQATT and SNEGSKA (reference sequence). The CDR3 coding sequence is TGCAGTGCTAGTGCGTATAGCAATCAGCCCCAGCATTTT. Translating it yields CSASAYSNQPQHF.

This clonotype showed up just a few times. V is TRBV7-8 and J is TRBJ2-1; TRBD2 is a possible D gene (6 bases). From germline, CDR1 is SGHVS and CDR2 FQNEAQ. The CDR3 consists of 17 residues. V lost 0 bases to trimming and J lost 4 bases, with 16 bases between them. CDR3 DNA: TGTGCCAGCAGCTTAGCTCCAGGGAGGAAAAGGTACAATGAGCAGTTCTTC. Residues: CASSLAPGRKRYNEQFF.

The chain employs TRBV7-2 and TRBJ2-5; either TRBD1 or TRBD2 may supply D (5 bases each). Trimming left V 6 bases short and J 1 base short, with 18 bases between. CDR3 length: 16 residues. Germline V CDR1 and CDR2: SGHTA, FQGNSA. In nucleotides, the CDR3 is TGTGCCAGCAGACTTGTAGCTGGGGCGGGCCAAGAGACCCAGTACTTC. It yields the protein CASRLVAGAGQETQYF.

Remarks on this clonotype: This may stem from a read error, because a much larger clone lies one nucleotide away. V usage is TRBV5-1 and J usage is TRBJ2-3; maybe TRBD2 (5 bases). Germline CDR1 reads SGHRS; CDR2 reads YFSETQ. The V end was cut by 8 bases, the J end by 1 base, with 14 bases between. The CDR3 covers 14 residues. The CDR3, as DNA: TGCGCCAGGAGCGGTTTGGCAGGCACAGATACGCAGTATTTT. This codes for CARSGLAGTDTQYF. The whole variable domain, filled in from reference TRBV5-1 and TRBJ2-3, reads KAGVTQTPRYLIKTRGQQVTLSCSPISGHRSVSWYQQTPGQGLQFLFEYFSETQRNKGNFPGRFSGRQFSNSRSEMNVSTLELGDSALYLCARSGLAGTDTQYFGPGTRLTVL.

This clonotype came up a few times. The chain has TRBV4-3 and TRBJ2-5; 7 bases line up with TRBD2. The CDR3 runs to 15 residues. CDR1 LGHNA and CDR2 YSLEER come from the germline V gene. Trimming removed 0 bases from V and 6 bases from J; junction bases left unmatched: 7. The CDR3 loop reads CASSQEATSVKTQYF. As DNA, the CDR3 is TGCGCCAGCAGCCAAGAGGCTACTAGCGTGAAGACCCAGTACTTC.

This clonotype was counted ten times or more. This chain uses TRBV4-2 with TRBJ2-6; D is unclear. Germline CDR1 and CDR2: LGHNA and YNFKEQ. V lost 5 bases, J lost 1 base, and 9 bases lay in between. The CDR3 covers 15 residues. CDR3 sequence (DNA): TGTGCCAGCAGCACCAGGATATCTGGGGCCAACGTCCTGACTTTC. Translated: CASSTRISGANVLTF.

This clonotype appeared a few times. The rearrangement links TRBV4-2 to TRBJ2-1, with 7 positions matching TRBD1. This CDR3 is built from 13 residues. Germline CDR1 reads LGHNA; CDR2 reads YNFKEQ. The V and J ends lost 2 bases and 7 bases, in that order; junction bases with no gene match: 2. CDR3 nucleotide sequence: TGTGCCAGCAGCCAATCCAGGGGGAATGAGCAGTTCTTC. Encoded protein: CASSQSRGNEQFF.

J is TRBJ2-1 and V is TRBV12-3 or TRBV12-4; no clear D. V dropped 5 bases and J dropped 4 bases, with 12 bases sitting between them. The CDR3 totals 14 residues. DNA for the CDR3: TGTGCCAGCAGTCGTTGGAGAGGTTACAATGAGCAGTTCTTC. The encoded protein is CASSRWRGYNEQFF.

The sample holds a few counts of this clonotype. CDR3 residues: CASSSVMNTEAFF. CDR3 coding DNA: TGTGCCAGCAGCTCGGTAATGAACACTGAAGCTTTCTTT. The chain joins TRBV7-9 to TRBJ1-1; no clear D gene. Germline V gives CDR1 SEHNR, CDR2 FQNEAQ (reference sequence). Trimming cost V 4 bases and J 0 bases, with 6 bases left between them. This CDR3 region has 13 residues.

This clonotype has only a few counts. The V gene is TRBV14, the J gene TRBJ1-2; D not resolved. The CDR3 contains 13 residues. Trimming took 2 bases from V and 14 from J, leaving 18 bases between them. The germline V gene has CDR1 SGHDN and CDR2 FVKESK. The CDR3 DNA reads TGTGCCAGCAGCCAAATGGGATTCGGGAGGACGACCTTC. Protein: CASSQMGFGRTTF.

This clonotype was recorded a few times. J is TRBJ2-5 and V is TRBV29-1; TRBD1 might be the D (6 bases). CDR1 is SQVTM, CDR2 ANQGSEA, per germline. The CDR3 is 12 residues long. Trimming left V 4 bases short and J 1 base short, with 7 bases between. CDR3 protein: CSVGQAQETQYF. The CDR3 DNA sequence: TGCAGCGTTGGACAGGCCCAAGAGACCCAGTACTTC.

This clonotype has a handful of counts. The CDR3 reads CASSLVLGYGYTF. The CDR3 nucleotides are TGTGCCAGCAGCTTAGTTCTCGGCTATGGCTACACCTTC. The rearrangement links TRBV7-9 to TRBJ1-2; D not resolved. The ends were cut back, 1 base at V and 4 bases at J, with 7 bases in the middle. Germline assignment: CDR1 SEHNR and CDR2 FQNEAQ (reference sequence). The CDR3 totals 13 residues.

In its sample, this clonotype was seen a few times. The chain has TRBV7-9 and TRBJ2-1; D perhaps matches TRBD1 (6 bases). From germline, CDR1 is SEHNR and CDR2 FQNEAQ (reference sequence). V lost 3 bases and J lost 5, with 11 bases in between. There are 14 residues in the CDR3. CDR3 protein: CASSFPTGNNEQFF. For the CDR3, the DNA is TGTGCCAGCAGCTTCCCTACAGGGAACAATGAGCAGTTCTTC. The variable domain in full, completed from reference TRBV7-9 and TRBJ2-1, reads DTGVSQNPRHKITKRGQNVTFRCDPISEHNRLYWYRQTLGQGPEFLTYFQNEAQLEKSRLLSDRFSAERPKGSFSTLEIQRTEQGDSAMYLCASSFPTGNNEQFFGPGTRLTVL.

The CDR3 DNA follows: TGTGCCAGCAGTTACCAGGCAGCCTACGAGCAGTACTTC. Translating it yields CASSYQAAYEQYF. The rearrangement joins TRBV6-2 or TRBV6-3 to TRBJ2-7; D is unclear. This CDR3 is built from 13 residues. Germline assignment: CDR1 MNHEY and CDR2 SVGEGT. The V end was cut by 2 bases, the J end by 2 bases, with 7 bases between.

The chain joins TRBV29-1 to TRBJ2-3, with 9 bases fitting TRBD2. V was clipped by 6 bases and J by 2 bases; unmatched bases: 3. The CDR3 has 13 amino acids. CDR1 is SQVTM and CDR2 is ANQGSEA in the germline V gene. CDR3 nucleotide sequence: TGCAGCGTACTAGCGGGTATCACAGATACGCAGTATTTT. Protein product: CSVLAGITDTQYF.

The V call is TRBV6-2 or TRBV6-3, the J call TRBJ2-7; D possibly corresponds to TRBD1 (5 bases). The length of the CDR3 is 13 residues. Germline V CDR1 and CDR2: MNHEY, SVGEGT. The V gene lost 4 bases and the J gene lost 3 bases, with 10 bases spanning the gap. CDR3 sequence (DNA): TGTGCCAGCAGTTCTGACAGCTTCTACGAGCAGTACTTC. Its protein product is CASSSDSFYEQYF.

The chain uses TRBV5-4 and TRBJ1-6; tentative D call: TRBD1 (6 bases). The CDR3 has 16 residues. V lost 0 bases to trimming and J lost 10 bases, with 17 bases between them. Germline values: CDR1 SGHNT, CDR2 YYREEE (reference sequence). Written as DNA, the CDR3 is TGTGCCAGCAGCTTGGGAGGGGGAGCAGGAAGATCACCCCTCCACTTT. Its protein product is CASSLGGGAGRSPLHF.

This clonotype has more than one count but fewer than ten. This chain uses TRBV24-1 with TRBJ1-5, with TRBD1 matching over 9 bases. The J segment lost 2 bases and the V segment lost 11 bases, leaving 3 bases of the junction unmatched. This CDR3 region has 13 residues. Germline V gene data show CDR1 as KGHDR and CDR2 as SFDVKD. The CDR3 region has the DNA TGTGCCATACAGGGGGCCGGCAATCAGCCCCAGCATTTT. Translated, it gives CAIQGAGNQPQHF.